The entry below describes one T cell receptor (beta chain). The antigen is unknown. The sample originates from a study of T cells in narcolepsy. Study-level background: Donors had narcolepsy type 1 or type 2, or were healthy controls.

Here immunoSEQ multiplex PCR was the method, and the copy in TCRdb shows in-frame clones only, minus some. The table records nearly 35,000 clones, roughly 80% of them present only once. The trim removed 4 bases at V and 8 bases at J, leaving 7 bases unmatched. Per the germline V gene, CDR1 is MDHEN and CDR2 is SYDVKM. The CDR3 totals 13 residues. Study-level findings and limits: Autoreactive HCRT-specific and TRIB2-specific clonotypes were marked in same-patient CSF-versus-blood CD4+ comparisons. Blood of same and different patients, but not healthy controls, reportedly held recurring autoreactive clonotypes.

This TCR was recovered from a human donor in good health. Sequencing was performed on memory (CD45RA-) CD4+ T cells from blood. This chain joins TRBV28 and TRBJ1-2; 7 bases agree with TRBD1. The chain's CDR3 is CASSWGQNRGYTF. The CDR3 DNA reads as TGTGCCAGCAGTTGGGGACAGAATCGGGGCTACACCTTC.